Listed below are T cell receptor beta chains from one sample, sequenced in a study of T cells in Graves' hyperthyroidism and ophthalmopathy. Using its own MiXCR run on the multiplex PCR reads, TCRdb lists one record per CDR3 protein. In the table there are 450,000 to 700,000 distinct CDR3 sequences, about 45% of which are singletons. Sequencing input: peripheral blood or thyroid tissue (not recorded which). The receptors were gathered from an adult woman with Graves' disease, either hyperthyroidism or ophthalmopathy (not recorded which). The CDR3 runs from the conserved cysteine through the conserved F or W. The D gene is left open where the match is weak. The size field is filled for only some rows; it gives once, few, many or a size class.

TRBD1,few,TRBV7-8,TRBJ2-7,TGTGCCAGCAGCTTAGAGTTGGGACAGGTTGGGTACGAGCAGTACTTC,CASSLELGQVGYEQYF
TRBD1,.,TRBV24-1,TRBJ1-1,TGTGCCACCAGTGAAAACGGACAGGGGTACACTGAAGCTTTCTTT,CATSENGQGYTEAFF
.,few,TRBV2,TRBJ2-3,TGTGCCAGCGGGGTCCCAGGGGGCACAGATACGCAGTATTTT,CASGVPGGTDTQYF
TRBD1,many,TRBV7-9,TRBJ1-3,TGTGCCAGCAGCTTGTCACAGGGGATGAACACCATATATTTT,CASSLSQGMNTIYF
.,.,TRBV29-1,TRBJ1-5,TGCAGCGTTGAAGATCGGGGTCAGCCCCAGCATTTT,CSVEDRGQPQHF
TRBD2,many,TRBV5-1,TRBJ2-7,TGCGCCAGCAGCTTGGGGACTAGCGGGAGCTCCTACGAGCAGTACTTC,CASSLGTSGSSYEQYF
TRBD1,many,TRBV20-1,TRBJ2-5,TGCAGTGCTCGAGGACAGGGGGAAAGGACCCAGTACTTC,CSARGQGERTQYF
.,many,TRBV20-1,TRBJ1-1,TGCAGTGCTAGAGATCCCGGGGGCGACACTGAAGCTTTCTTT,CSARDPGGDTEAFF
TRBD2,many,TRBV7-9,TRBJ2-7,TGTGCCAGCACACTGGCGGGGGACTGGAGCTCCTACGAGCAGTACTTC,CASTLAGDWSSYEQYF
TRBD1,few,TRBV29-1,TRBJ1-1,TGCAGCGTTGAGAAGACAGGGGCTGAAGCTTTCTTT,CSVEKTGAEAFF
.,.,TRBV20-1,TRBJ2-7,TGCAGTGCTAGAGGCATTAGACAGGAGGGATTGAAGCAGTACTTC,CSARGIRQEGLKQYF
.,few,TRBV20-1,TRBJ2-7,TGCAGTGCTCCACAAACCTACGAGCAGTACTTC,CSAPQTYEQYF
.,once,TRBV19,TRBJ1-4,TGTGCCAGTACCCCGACCTGGACAGTCAATGAAAAACTGTTTTTT,CASTPTWTVNEKLFF
.,.,TRBV7-9,TRBJ1-3,TGTGCCAGCAGCTTAGTCGGCCGCTCTGGAAACACCATATATTTT,CASSLVGRSGNTIYF
.,many,TRBV27,TRBJ1-5,TGTGCCAGCAGAGGTAACCTGGGGGATCAGCCCCAGCATTTT,CASRGNLGDQPQHF
.,once,TRBV2,TRBJ1-2,TGTGCCAGCGGGCGGAATGGCTACACCTTC,CASGRNGYTF
TRBD2,.,TRBV6-5,TRBJ2-5,TGTGCCAGCAGACAGAGACCGGGGGGGATCCAAGAGACCCAGTACTTC,CASRQRPGGIQETQYF
TRBD2,many,TRBV20-1,TRBJ2-7,TGCAGTGCTAGTTCCCTAGCGGGGACAACTTGGGAGCAGTACTTC,CSASSLAGTTWEQYF
.,few,TRBV25-1,TRBJ1-1,TGTGCCAGCAGTGAATGGTCACAGCTGAACACTGAAGCTTTCTTT,CASSEWSQLNTEAFF
TRBD1,many,TRBV19,TRBJ1-5,TGTGCCAGTAGTATAGTGAGGACAGGGAAGGAGCAGCCCCAGCATTTT,CASSIVRTGKEQPQHF
.,few,TRBV2,TRBJ1-1,TGTGCCAGCAGTCCTTGGACCGGATTGAACACTGAAGCTTTCTTT,CASSPWTGLNTEAFF
.,many,TRBV28,TRBJ1-1,TGTGCCAGCAGCCCCCCCGGGACTGAAGCTTTCTTT,CASSPPGTEAFF
.,many,TRBV12-3/TRBV12-4,TRBJ2-2,TGTGCCAGCATAAAGACGAACACCGGGGAGCTGTTTTTT,CASIKTNTGELFF
.,.,TRBV2,TRBJ1-6,TGTGCCAGCAGTTACACCCGACCGACAGGCCCGAATTCACCCCTCCACTTT,CASSYTRPTGPNSPLHF
.,many,TRBV9,TRBJ2-2,TGTGCCAGCAGCCTTCAGTCGAACACCGGGGAGCTGTTTTTT,CASSLQSNTGELFF
TRBD1,.,TRBV14,TRBJ1-2,TGTGCCAGCAGCCCGATCGACAGGGTCAACTATGGCTACACCTTC,CASSPIDRVNYGYTF
.,.,TRBV7-2,TRBJ2-7,TGTGCCAGCAGCTTAGAATTAGGCAGTTACTACGAGCAGTACTTC,CASSLELGSYYEQYF